Following are 2 T cell receptor beta chains from one sample sequenced in a study of blood T cells in healthy people across ages. Through a sample-barcoded 5' primer and a J-beta primer mix, a second PCR was run for roughly 7 to 12 cycles. A single record per CDR3 protein comes from TCRdb applying MiXCR to the 5' RACE reads. The sample holds about 1.4 million distinct CDR3 sequences; 59% are singletons and the top ten take roughly 6.3%. The sequencing sample was made of blood. All receptors come from a man aged 18 to 29 in good health.

The chain employs TRBV7-2 and TRBJ2-4; 7 bases fit TRBD1. The J call is uncertain, as TRBJ2-7 better fits the DNA end. Germline assignment: CDR1 SGHTA and CDR2 FQGNSA. This CDR3 has 15 residues. The CDR3 reads CASSLEFGQVIEQYF. As DNA, the CDR3 is TGTGCCAGCAGCTTAGAATTCGGACAGGTGATCGAGCAGTACTTC.

This clonotype was picked up many times. The J gene is TRBJ2-7, the V gene TRBV27; D is uncertain. V lost 3 bases to trimming and J lost 2 bases, with 8 bases between them. CDR1 and CDR2 (germline): MNHEY, SMNVEV (reference sequence). CDR3 size: 13 residues. DNA for the CDR3: TGTGCCAGCAGTTTTTCGCCAACCTACGAGCAGTACTTC. This codes for CASSFSPTYEQYF.